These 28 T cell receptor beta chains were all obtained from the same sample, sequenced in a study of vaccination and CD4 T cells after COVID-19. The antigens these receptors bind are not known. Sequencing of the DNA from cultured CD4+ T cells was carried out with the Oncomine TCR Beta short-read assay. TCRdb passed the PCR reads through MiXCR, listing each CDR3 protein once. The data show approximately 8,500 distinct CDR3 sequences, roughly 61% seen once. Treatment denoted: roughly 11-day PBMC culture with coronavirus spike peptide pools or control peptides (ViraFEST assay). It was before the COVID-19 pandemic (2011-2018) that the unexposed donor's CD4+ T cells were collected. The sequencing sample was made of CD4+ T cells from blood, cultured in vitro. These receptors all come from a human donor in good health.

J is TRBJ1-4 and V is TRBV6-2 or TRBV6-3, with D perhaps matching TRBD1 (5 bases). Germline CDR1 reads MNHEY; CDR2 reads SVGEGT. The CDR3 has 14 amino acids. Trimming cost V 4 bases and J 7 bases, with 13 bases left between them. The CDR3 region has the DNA TGTGCCAGCAGTTCCAGGGAAGTTGTTGAAAAACTGTTTTTT. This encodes CASSSREVVEKLFF.

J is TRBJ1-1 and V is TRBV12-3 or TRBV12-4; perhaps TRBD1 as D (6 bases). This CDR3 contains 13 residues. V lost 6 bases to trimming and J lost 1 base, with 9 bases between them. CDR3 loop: CASSSRGNTEAFF. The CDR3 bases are TGTGCCAGCAGCAGCAGGGGGAACACTGAAGCTTTCTTT.

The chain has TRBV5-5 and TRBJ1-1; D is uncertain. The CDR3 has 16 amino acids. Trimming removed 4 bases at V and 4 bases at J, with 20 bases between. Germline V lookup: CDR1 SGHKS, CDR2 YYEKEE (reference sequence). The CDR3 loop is CASSPRTGGVGTEAFF. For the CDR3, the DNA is TGTGCCAGCAGCCCTCGGACGGGCGGTGTGGGCACTGAAGCTTTCTTT.

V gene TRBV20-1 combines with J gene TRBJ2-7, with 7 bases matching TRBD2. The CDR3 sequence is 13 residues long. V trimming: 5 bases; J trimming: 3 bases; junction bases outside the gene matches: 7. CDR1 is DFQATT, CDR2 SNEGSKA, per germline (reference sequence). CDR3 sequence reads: CSAAGENGYEQYF. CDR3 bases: TGCAGTGCTGCGGGAGAGAATGGCTACGAGCAGTACTTC.

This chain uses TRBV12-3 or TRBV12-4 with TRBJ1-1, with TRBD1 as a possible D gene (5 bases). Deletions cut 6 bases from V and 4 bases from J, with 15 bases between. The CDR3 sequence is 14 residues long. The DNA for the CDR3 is TGTGCCAGCAGCCCGCAGGGTTGGAGCACTGAAGCTTTCTTT. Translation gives CASSPQGWSTEAFF.

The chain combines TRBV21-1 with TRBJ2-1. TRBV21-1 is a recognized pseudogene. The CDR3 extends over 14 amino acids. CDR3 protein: CASSKEAVGDEQFF. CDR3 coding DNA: TGTGCCAGCAGCAAAGAAGCAGTTGGCGATGAGCAGTTCTTC.

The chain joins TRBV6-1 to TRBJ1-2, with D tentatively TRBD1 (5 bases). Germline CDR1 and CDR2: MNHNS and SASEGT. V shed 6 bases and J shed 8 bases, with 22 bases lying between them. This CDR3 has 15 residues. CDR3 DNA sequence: TGTGCCAGCAGAAAAAAACCCATCGGTCAGGGAGGCTACACCTTC. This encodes CASRKKPIGQGGYTF.

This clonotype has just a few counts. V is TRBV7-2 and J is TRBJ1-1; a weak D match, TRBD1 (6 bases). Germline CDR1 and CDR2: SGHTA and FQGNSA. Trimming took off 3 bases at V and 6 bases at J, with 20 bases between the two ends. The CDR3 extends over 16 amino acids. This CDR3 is CASSLPLRGSSAEAFF. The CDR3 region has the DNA TGTGCCAGCAGCTTGCCCCTCAGGGGTAGTTCCGCTGAAGCTTTCTTT.

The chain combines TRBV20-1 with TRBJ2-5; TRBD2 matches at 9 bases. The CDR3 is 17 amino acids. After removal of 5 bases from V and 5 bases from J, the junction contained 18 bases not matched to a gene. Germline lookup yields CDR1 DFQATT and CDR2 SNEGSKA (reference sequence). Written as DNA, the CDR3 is TGCAGTGCTGACGGAGGTAGTGGTAGCGGGAGTGTTGAGACCCAGTACTTC. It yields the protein CSADGGSGSGSVETQYF.

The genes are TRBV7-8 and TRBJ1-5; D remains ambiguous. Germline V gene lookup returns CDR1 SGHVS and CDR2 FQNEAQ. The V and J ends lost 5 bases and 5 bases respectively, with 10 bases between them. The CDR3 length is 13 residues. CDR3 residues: CASSGNTHQPQHF. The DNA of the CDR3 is TGTGCCAGCAGCGGCAATACACATCAGCCCCAGCATTTT.

Here the CDR3 DNA reads TGTGCCAGCAACGACCGGTTTAGTAATTCACCCCTCCACTTT. This codes for CASNDRFSNSPLHF. This chain uses TRBV6-1 with TRBJ1-6, with D hard to call. The V gene lost 7 bases and the J gene lost 6 bases, with 13 bases spanning the gap. Per the germline V gene, CDR1 is MNHNS and CDR2 is SASEGT. The CDR3 loop spans 14 amino acids.

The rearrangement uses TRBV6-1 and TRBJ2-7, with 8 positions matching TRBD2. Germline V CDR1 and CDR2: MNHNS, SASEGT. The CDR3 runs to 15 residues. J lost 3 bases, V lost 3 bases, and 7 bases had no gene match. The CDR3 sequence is CASSDLGSGNYEQYF. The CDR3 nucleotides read TGTGCCAGCAGTGATTTAGGTAGCGGGAACTACGAGCAGTACTTC.

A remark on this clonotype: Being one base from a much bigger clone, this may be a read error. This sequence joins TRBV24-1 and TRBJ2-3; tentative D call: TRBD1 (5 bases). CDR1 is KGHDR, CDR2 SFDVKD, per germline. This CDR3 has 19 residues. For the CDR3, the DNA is TGTGCCACCAGTGATTGGCCCTTGTACAGTTTTGGGGCCACAGATTCGCAGTATTTT. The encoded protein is CATSDWPLYSFGATDSQYF.

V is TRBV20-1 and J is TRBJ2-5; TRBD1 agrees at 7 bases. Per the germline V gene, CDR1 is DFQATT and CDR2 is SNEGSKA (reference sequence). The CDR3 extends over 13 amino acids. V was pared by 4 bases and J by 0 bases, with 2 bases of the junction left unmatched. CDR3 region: CSAITGDQETQYF. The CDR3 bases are TGCAGTGCTATTACAGGGGACCAAGAGACCCAGTACTTC.

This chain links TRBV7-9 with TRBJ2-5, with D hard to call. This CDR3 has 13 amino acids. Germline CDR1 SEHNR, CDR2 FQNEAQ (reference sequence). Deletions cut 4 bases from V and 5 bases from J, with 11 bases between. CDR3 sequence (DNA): TGTGCCAGCAGCTCGATAGTTGGTGAGACCCAGTACTTC. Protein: CASSSIVGETQYF.

The CDR3 spells CASSLGQGAKPQHF. The CDR3 bases are TGTGCCAGCAGCTTAGGACAGGGGGCTAAGCCCCAGCATTTT. The chain recombines TRBV7-2 with TRBJ1-5; 10 bases match TRBD1. The ends lost 1 base at V and 8 bases at J; junction bases unmatched: 2. CDR1 is SGHTA and CDR2 is FQGNSA in the germline V gene. CDR3 length equals 14 residues.

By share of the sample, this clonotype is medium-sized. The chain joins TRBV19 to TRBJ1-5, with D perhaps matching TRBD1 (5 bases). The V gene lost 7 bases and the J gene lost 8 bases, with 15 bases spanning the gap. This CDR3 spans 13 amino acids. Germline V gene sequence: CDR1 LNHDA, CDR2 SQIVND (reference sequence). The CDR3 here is CASNQGRREPQHF. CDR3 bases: TGTGCCAGTAACCAGGGACGGAGGGAGCCCCAGCATTTT.

The CDR3 loop is CASSLRPTNEAFF. The CDR3 nucleotides read TGTGCCAGCAGTTTACGTCCTACTAATGAAGCTTTCTTT. V gene TRBV12-3 or TRBV12-4 combines with J gene TRBJ1-1; D not resolved. This CDR3 region has 13 residues. The V end lost 2 bases, the J end lost 7 bases, and 11 bases lay between the germline ends.

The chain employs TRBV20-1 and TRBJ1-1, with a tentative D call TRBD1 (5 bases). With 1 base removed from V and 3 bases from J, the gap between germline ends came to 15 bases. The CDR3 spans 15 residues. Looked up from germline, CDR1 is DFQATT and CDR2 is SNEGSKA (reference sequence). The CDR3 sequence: CSARGTTRADTEAFF. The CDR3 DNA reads TGCAGTGCTAGAGGGACCACCAGGGCGGACACTGAAGCTTTCTTT.

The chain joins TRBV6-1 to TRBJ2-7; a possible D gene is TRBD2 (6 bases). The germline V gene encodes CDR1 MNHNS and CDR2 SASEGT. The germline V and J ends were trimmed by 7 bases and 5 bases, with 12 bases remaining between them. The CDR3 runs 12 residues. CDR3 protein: CASTGGYHEQYF. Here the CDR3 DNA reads TGTGCCAGCACCGGAGGGTACCACGAGCAGTACTTC.

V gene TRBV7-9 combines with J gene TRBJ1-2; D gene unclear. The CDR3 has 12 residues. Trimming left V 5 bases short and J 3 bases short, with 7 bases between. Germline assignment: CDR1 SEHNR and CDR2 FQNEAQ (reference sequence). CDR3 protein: CASSNRDYGYTF. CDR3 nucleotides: TGTGCCAGCAGCAACCGGGACTATGGCTACACCTTC. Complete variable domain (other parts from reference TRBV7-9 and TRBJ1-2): DTGVSQNPRHKITKRGQNVTFRCDPISEHNRLYWYRQTLGQGPEFLTYFQNEAQLEKSRLLSDRFSAERPKGSFSTLEIQRTEQGDSAMYLCASSNRDYGYTFGSGTRLTVV.

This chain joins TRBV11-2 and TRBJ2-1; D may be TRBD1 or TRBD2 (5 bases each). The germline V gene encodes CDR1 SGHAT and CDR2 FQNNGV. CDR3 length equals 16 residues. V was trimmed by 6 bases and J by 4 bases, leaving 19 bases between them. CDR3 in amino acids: CASRSSGTAVYNEQFF. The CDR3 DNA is TGTGCCAGCAGATCTTCCGGGACGGCCGTTTACAATGAGCAGTTCTTC.

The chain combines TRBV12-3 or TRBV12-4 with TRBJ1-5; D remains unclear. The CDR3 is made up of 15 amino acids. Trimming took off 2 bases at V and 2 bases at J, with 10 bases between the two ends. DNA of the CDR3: TGTGCCAGCAGTTTAAGGATCCAGGGCAATCAGCCCCAGCATTTT. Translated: CASSLRIQGNQPQHF.

CDR3 amino acids: CASSQVSGGSSYEQYF. CDR3 nucleotide sequence: TGTGCCAGCAGCCAGGTTAGCGGGGGATCGTCCTACGAGCAGTACTTC. V is TRBV3-1 and J is TRBJ2-7; TRBD2 matches 9 bases. V was pared by 3 bases and J by 1 base, with 7 bases of the junction left unmatched. The length of the CDR3 is 16 residues. Looked up from germline, CDR1 is LGHDT and CDR2 is YNNKEL (reference sequence).

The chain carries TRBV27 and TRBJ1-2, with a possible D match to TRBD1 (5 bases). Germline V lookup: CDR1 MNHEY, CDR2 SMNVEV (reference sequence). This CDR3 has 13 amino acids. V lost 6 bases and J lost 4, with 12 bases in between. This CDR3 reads CASRSDSLYGYTF. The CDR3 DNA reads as TGTGCCAGCAGATCTGACAGCCTCTATGGCTACACCTTC.

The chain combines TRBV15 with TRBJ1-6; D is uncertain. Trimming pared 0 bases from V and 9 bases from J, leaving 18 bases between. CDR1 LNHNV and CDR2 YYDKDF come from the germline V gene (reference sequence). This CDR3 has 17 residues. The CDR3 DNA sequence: TGTGCCACCAGCAGAGATGGGTTTTTTGGTGGCAGTTCACCCCTCCACTTT. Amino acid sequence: CATSRDGFFGGSSPLHF.

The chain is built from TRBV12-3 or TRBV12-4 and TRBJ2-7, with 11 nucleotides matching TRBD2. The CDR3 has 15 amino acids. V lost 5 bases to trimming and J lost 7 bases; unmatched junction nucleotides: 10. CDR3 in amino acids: CASSPQTSGVGEQYF. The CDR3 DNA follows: TGTGCCAGCAGTCCCCAGACTAGCGGGGTGGGGGAGCAGTACTTC.

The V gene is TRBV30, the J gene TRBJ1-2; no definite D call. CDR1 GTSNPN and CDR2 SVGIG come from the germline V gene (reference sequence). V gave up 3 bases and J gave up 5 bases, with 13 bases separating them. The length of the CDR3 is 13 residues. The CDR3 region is CAWRSQSLYGYTF. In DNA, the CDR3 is TGTGCCTGGAGAAGTCAGAGCTTGTATGGCTACACCTTC.